These T cell receptor beta chains were read from a single sample in a study of blood T cell repertoires in COVID-19. Assay: immunoSEQ multiplex PCR; the TCRdb copy retains only in-frame clones and omits some. The table lists fewer than 450,000 clones, 88% of them singletons. Source material: PBMCs or T cells enriched from blood (not recorded which). Receptor source: a woman aged 40 to 50 with acute COVID-19. CDR3s include the opening cysteine and the closing phenylalanine or tryptophan. D genes are given only for firm matches. Clone sizes are given selectively: once, few, many, or a class where the clone is expanded.

CDR3 DNA: TGTGCCACCAGTGAAAATCCTCAAGAGACCCAGTACTTC
CDR3 protein: CATSENPQETQYF
clone size: once
D gene: -
J gene: TRBJ2-5
V gene: TRBV24-1

CDR3 DNA: TGTGCCAGCAGTGAAGATGACAGGGTTGATACAGATACGCAGTATTTT
CDR3 protein: CASSEDDRVDTDTQYF
clone size: few
D gene: TRBD1
J gene: TRBJ2-3
V gene: TRBV2

CDR3 DNA: TGTGCCAGCAGCTTAAATAGTCTCTACACCGGGGAGCTGTTTTTT
CDR3 protein: CASSLNSLYTGELFF
clone size: -
D gene: -
J gene: TRBJ2-2
V gene: TRBV7-9

CDR3 DNA: TGCGCCAGCAGCGACAGGTCCCGGGGCGAGCAGTACTTC
CDR3 protein: CASSDRSRGEQYF
clone size: -
D gene: -
J gene: TRBJ2-7
V gene: TRBV5-1

CDR3 DNA: TGTGCCAGTAGTGTTCCGGGACTAGGACTAAATGAGCAGTTCTTC
CDR3 protein: CASSVPGLGLNEQFF
clone size: -
D gene: TRBD2
J gene: TRBJ2-1
V gene: TRBV19

CDR3 DNA: TGTGCCAGCAGTTGGTCTACTACCGGGGAGCTGTTTTTT
CDR3 protein: CASSWSTTGELFF
clone size: -
D gene: -
J gene: TRBJ2-2
V gene: TRBV12-3/TRBV12-4

CDR3 DNA: TGTGCCAGCAGCGTGACAGATAATTCACCCCTCCACTTT
CDR3 protein: CASSVTDNSPLHF
clone size: few
D gene: -
J gene: TRBJ1-6
V gene: TRBV7-9

CDR3 DNA: TGTGCCAGCCTGGCATCCGGGACAGATACGCAGTATTTT
CDR3 protein: CASLASGTDTQYF
clone size: -
D gene: -
J gene: TRBJ2-3
V gene: TRBV7-2

CDR3 DNA: TGTGCCAGCAGCGTCAATATAAAGACAGGGTGGTATGGCTACACCTTC
CDR3 protein: CASSVNIKTGWYGYTF
clone size: -
D gene: TRBD1
J gene: TRBJ1-2
V gene: TRBV3-1/TRBV3-2

CDR3 DNA: TGCGCCAGCCGCGCTAGCGGGGAAGAGACCCAGTACTTC
CDR3 protein: CASRASGEETQYF
clone size: -
D gene: TRBD2
J gene: TRBJ2-5
V gene: TRBV5-1

CDR3 DNA: TGTGCCAGCAGTTTTGGAGACACTGAAGCTTTCTTT
CDR3 protein: CASSFGDTEAFF
clone size: -
D gene: -
J gene: TRBJ1-1
V gene: TRBV12-3/TRBV12-4

CDR3 DNA: TGTGCCAGCAGCTTGGTAGAAACTGAAGCTTTCTTT
CDR3 protein: CASSLVETEAFF
clone size: -
D gene: -
J gene: TRBJ1-1
V gene: TRBV5-6

CDR3 DNA: TGTGCCAGCAGCTTGGTTAGGCTGGCGGGAAGTTCACCCCTCCACTTT
CDR3 protein: CASSLVRLAGSSPLHF
clone size: -
D gene: -
J gene: TRBJ1-6
V gene: TRBV5-8

CDR3 DNA: TGTGCCAGCAGCTCTCCTGGGACAGGGGCCGGCTACACCTTC
CDR3 protein: CASSSPGTGAGYTF
clone size: -
D gene: TRBD1
J gene: TRBJ1-2
V gene: TRBV5-6

CDR3 DNA: TGCGCCAGCAGCCTGACAACCTACGAGCAGTACTTC
CDR3 protein: CASSLTTYEQYF
clone size: -
D gene: -
J gene: TRBJ2-7
V gene: TRBV5-1

CDR3 DNA: TGCGCCAGCAGTGGAGTGGCCAGGAATCAGCCCCAGCATTTT
CDR3 protein: CASSGVARNQPQHF
clone size: -
D gene: -
J gene: TRBJ1-5
V gene: TRBV10-1

CDR3 DNA: TGCGCCAGCAGCCAAGGGACTAGCGGGGGGGTAGGTACGCAGTATTTT
CDR3 protein: CASSQGTSGGVGTQYF
clone size: -
D gene: TRBD2
J gene: TRBJ2-3
V gene: TRBV4-1

CDR3 DNA: TGTGCCAGCAGTTATAGGGCCAGGGAAGCCGGAAACACCATATATTTT
CDR3 protein: CASSYRAREAGNTIYF
clone size: -
D gene: -
J gene: TRBJ1-3
V gene: TRBV6-5

CDR3 DNA: TGCGCCAGCAGTGGTGCAGATAACTATGGCTACACCTTC
CDR3 protein: CASSGADNYGYTF
clone size: -
D gene: -
J gene: TRBJ1-2
V gene: TRBV10-2

CDR3 DNA: TGTGCCAGCAGTCCCCCAGGCGCCAAGAGCTCCTACGAGCAGTACTTC
CDR3 protein: CASSPPGAKSSYEQYF
clone size: -
D gene: -
J gene: TRBJ2-7
V gene: TRBV27

CDR3 DNA: TGTGCCAGTAAGAATGGGGCGTCTCCCTATGGCTACACCTTC
CDR3 protein: CASKNGASPYGYTF
clone size: -
D gene: -
J gene: TRBJ1-2
V gene: TRBV19

CDR3 DNA: TGTGCCAGCAGCGTCAGACTAGCGGAGTACAATGAGCAGTTCTTC
CDR3 protein: CASSVRLAEYNEQFF
clone size: -
D gene: TRBD2
J gene: TRBJ2-1
V gene: TRBV7-9

CDR3 DNA: TGTGCCTGGAGTGCCGCTCCGTTGAGGGGGGGCTACGAGCAGTACTTC
CDR3 protein: CAWSAAPLRGGYEQYF
clone size: once
D gene: -
J gene: TRBJ2-7
V gene: TRBV30

CDR3 DNA: TGTGCCAGCAGCTCTCCGGGGAGTGGGGAGACCCAGTACTTC
CDR3 protein: CASSSPGSGETQYF
clone size: -
D gene: -
J gene: TRBJ2-5
V gene: TRBV7-8

CDR3 DNA: TGTGCCACCAGTGATACTGCGGGAAGGATGGGCAATGAGCAGTTCTTC
CDR3 protein: CATSDTAGRMGNEQFF
clone size: -
D gene: -
J gene: TRBJ2-1
V gene: TRBV24-1

CDR3 DNA: TGTGCCAGCAGTGTAGGGAACGGGGAGCCCCAGCATTTT
CDR3 protein: CASSVGNGEPQHF
clone size: -
D gene: -
J gene: TRBJ1-5
V gene: TRBV2

CDR3 DNA: TGTGCCACCAGCAGGGTGGACACCGACGGCGAGACCCAGTACTTC
CDR3 protein: CATSRVDTDGETQYF
clone size: -
D gene: -
J gene: TRBJ2-5
V gene: TRBV15

CDR3 DNA: TGTGCCAGAAGCTTAGGGGTGGGACTAGCGAGACGAAGCCTCTACGAGCAGTACTTC
CDR3 protein: CARSLGVGLARRSLYEQYF
clone size: -
D gene: -
J gene: TRBJ2-7
V gene: TRBV7-5

CDR3 DNA: TGTGCCAGCAGTTACCCCCGGGAGGGTAACTATGGCTACACCTTC
CDR3 protein: CASSYPREGNYGYTF
clone size: once
D gene: -
J gene: TRBJ1-2
V gene: TRBV2

CDR3 DNA: TGCGCCAGCAACCCCACCCAGGGGGCGAACACTGAAGCTTTCTTT
CDR3 protein: CASNPTQGANTEAFF
clone size: -
D gene: TRBD1
J gene: TRBJ1-1
V gene: TRBV5-1

CDR3 DNA: TGTGCCAGCAGCTTAGCGCGATCGGCGGGGGGGCGACCTAGGAGCACAGATACGCAGTATTTT
CDR3 protein: CASSLARSAGGRPRSTDTQYF
clone size: -
D gene: TRBD2
J gene: TRBJ2-3
V gene: TRBV7-8

CDR3 DNA: TGTGCCAGTAGTACACAGTACTACAGGGATTTATCCGGGGAGCTGTTTTTT
CDR3 protein: CASSTQYYRDLSGELFF
clone size: -
D gene: -
J gene: TRBJ2-2
V gene: TRBV19

CDR3 DNA: TGCGCCAGCAGCTTGGTTGGGCGGGGGATACTCCAAGAGACCCAGTACTTC
CDR3 protein: CASSLVGRGILQETQYF
clone size: once
D gene: TRBD2
J gene: TRBJ2-5
V gene: TRBV5-1

CDR3 DNA: TGTGCCAGTAGTATAAACAGTCTTCGTGGCTACACCTTC
CDR3 protein: CASSINSLRGYTF
clone size: once
D gene: -
J gene: TRBJ1-2
V gene: TRBV19

CDR3 DNA: TGTGCCAGCAAGAATAGATTAAACACCGGGGAGCTGTTTTTT
CDR3 protein: CASKNRLNTGELFF
clone size: -
D gene: -
J gene: TRBJ2-2
V gene: TRBV2

CDR3 DNA: TGTGCCAGCAGCTTGGAAGGACGCAGGGATCAGCCCCAGCATTTT
CDR3 protein: CASSLEGRRDQPQHF
clone size: -
D gene: -
J gene: TRBJ1-5
V gene: TRBV5-6

CDR3 DNA: TGCAGCATATTGGGGCAGGGATACAATGAGCAGTTCTTC
CDR3 protein: CSILGQGYNEQFF
clone size: -
D gene: -
J gene: TRBJ2-1
V gene: TRBV29-1

CDR3 DNA: TGTGCCAGCAGACGTGACAGGGGTCTGGGTGAAAAACTGTTTTTT
CDR3 protein: CASRRDRGLGEKLFF
clone size: once
D gene: TRBD1
J gene: TRBJ1-4
V gene: TRBV2

CDR3 DNA: TGTGCCAGCAGCCATCCTGGACAGGGGCAATACTATGGCTACACCTTC
CDR3 protein: CASSHPGQGQYYGYTF
clone size: -
D gene: TRBD1
J gene: TRBJ1-2
V gene: TRBV5-6

CDR3 DNA: TGTGCCAGCAGCTTAACAGGGCGTTCCCAAGAGACCCAGTACTTC
CDR3 protein: CASSLTGRSQETQYF
clone size: -
D gene: -
J gene: TRBJ2-5
V gene: TRBV7-6

CDR3 DNA: TGTGCCAGCAGCGGAGCTCCGACGATAACTAATGAAAAACTGTTTTTT
CDR3 protein: CASSGAPTITNEKLFF
clone size: -
D gene: -
J gene: TRBJ1-4
V gene: TRBV7-9

CDR3 DNA: TGCGCCAGCAGTGCACCCGGGTCCAACACTGAAGCTTTCTTT
CDR3 protein: CASSAPGSNTEAFF
clone size: -
D gene: -
J gene: TRBJ1-1
V gene: TRBV10-2

CDR3 DNA: TGTGCCAGCACAGGATACAATGAGCAGTTCTTC
CDR3 protein: CASTGYNEQFF
clone size: -
D gene: -
J gene: TRBJ2-1
V gene: TRBV19

CDR3 DNA: TGCAGCGTTGGGGGACAGGGGGTCAATGAGCAGTTCTTC
CDR3 protein: CSVGGQGVNEQFF
clone size: once
D gene: TRBD1
J gene: TRBJ2-1
V gene: TRBV29-1

CDR3 DNA: TGTGCCAGCAGCTTAGTAAGCAGGGTGGGCACTGAAGCTTTCTTT
CDR3 protein: CASSLVSRVGTEAFF
clone size: -
D gene: -
J gene: TRBJ1-1
V gene: TRBV7-9

CDR3 DNA: TGTGCCAGCAGTGTGGGAGGGACAGGGATATTGACAGATACGCAGTATTTT
CDR3 protein: CASSVGGTGILTDTQYF
clone size: -
D gene: TRBD1
J gene: TRBJ2-3
V gene: TRBV6-1

CDR3 DNA: TGTGCCAGCAGCCAATCCTTACAGGGAAATTCACCCCTCCACTTT
CDR3 protein: CASSQSLQGNSPLHF
clone size: -
D gene: -
J gene: TRBJ1-6
V gene: TRBV3-1/TRBV3-2

CDR3 DNA: TGTGCCACCAGCAGATGGACCCAGGAGGAACCTAATGAAAAACTGTTTTTT
CDR3 protein: CATSRWTQEEPNEKLFF
clone size: -
D gene: -
J gene: TRBJ1-4
V gene: TRBV15